What follows is one TCR beta chain and its context. Patients of the Seattle cohort, enrolled during active infection, were followed longitudinally. The CDR3 covers 15 residues. The trim removed 7 bases at V and 2 bases at J, leaving 8 bases unmatched. Germline-derived CDR1 and CDR2 are MNHEY and SVGAGI. This entry comes from a study of blood T cell repertoires in COVID-19. Whole-study context: Samples representing acute and convalescent COVID-19 were sourced from the United States, Italy and Spain.

The authors' processing: Estimation of nucleated cell counts relied on the amplification of reference gene primers. Method: immunoSEQ multiplex PCR; TCRdb's copy keeps in-frame clones and lacks some. From that table come the V and J calls and clone size; the DNA was used to work out D and trimming. The sample shows roughly 380,000 clones, approximately 91% of them seen only once. The receptor comes from a woman aged 40 to 50 with COVID-19, enrolled during active disease. This chain links TRBV6-5 with TRBJ1-2, with 9 bases identical to TRBD1. Input material: peripheral blood. DNA of the CDR3: TGTGCCAGCACCCCGGGACAGGGCACGAACTATGGCTACACCTTC. Translated: CASTPGQGTNYGYTF.